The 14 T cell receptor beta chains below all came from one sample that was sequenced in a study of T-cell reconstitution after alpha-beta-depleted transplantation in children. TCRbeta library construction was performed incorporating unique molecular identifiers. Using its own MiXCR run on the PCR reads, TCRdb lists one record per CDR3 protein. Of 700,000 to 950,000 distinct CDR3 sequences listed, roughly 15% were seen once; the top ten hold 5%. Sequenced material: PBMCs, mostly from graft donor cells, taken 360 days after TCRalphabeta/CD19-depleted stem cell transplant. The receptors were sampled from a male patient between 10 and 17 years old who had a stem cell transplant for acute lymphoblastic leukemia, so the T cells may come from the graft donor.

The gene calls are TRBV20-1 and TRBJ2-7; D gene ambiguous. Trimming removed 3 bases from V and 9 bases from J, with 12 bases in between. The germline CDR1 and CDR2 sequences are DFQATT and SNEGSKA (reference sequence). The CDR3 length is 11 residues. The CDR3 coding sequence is TGCAGTGCTAGTGTTGGGATTGGGCAGTACTTC. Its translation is CSASVGIGQYF.

The CDR3 bases are TGTGCCAGCAGCCCGGACGGCTCCCCAGCCAGCTTCGCCTACGAGCAGTACTTC. It codes for CASSPDGSPASFAYEQYF. The chain employs TRBV7-6 and TRBJ2-7; D uncertain. CDR1 and CDR2 from the germline V gene are SGHVS and FNYEAQ. There are 18 residues in the CDR3. V lost 5 bases and J 2 bases, leaving 25 bases between the germline ends.

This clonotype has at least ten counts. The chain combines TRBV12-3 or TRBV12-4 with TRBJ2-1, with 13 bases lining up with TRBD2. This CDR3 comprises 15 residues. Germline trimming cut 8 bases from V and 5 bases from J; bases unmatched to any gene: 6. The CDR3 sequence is CASGTSGRVNNEQFF. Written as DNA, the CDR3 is TGTGCCAGCGGAACTAGCGGGAGGGTAAACAATGAGCAGTTCTTC.

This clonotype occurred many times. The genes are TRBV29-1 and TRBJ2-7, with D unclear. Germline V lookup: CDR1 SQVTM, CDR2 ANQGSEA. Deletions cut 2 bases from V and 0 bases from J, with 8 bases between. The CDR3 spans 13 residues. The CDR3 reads CSVEFGVSYEQYF. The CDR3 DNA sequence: TGCAGCGTTGAATTTGGTGTCTCCTACGAGCAGTACTTC.

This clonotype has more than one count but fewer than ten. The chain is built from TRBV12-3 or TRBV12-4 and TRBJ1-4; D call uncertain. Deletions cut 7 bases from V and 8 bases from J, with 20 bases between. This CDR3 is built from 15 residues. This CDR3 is CASTLSGGSFEKLFF. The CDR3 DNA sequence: TGTGCCAGCACCCTTAGTGGTGGGTCTTTCGAAAAACTGTTTTTT.

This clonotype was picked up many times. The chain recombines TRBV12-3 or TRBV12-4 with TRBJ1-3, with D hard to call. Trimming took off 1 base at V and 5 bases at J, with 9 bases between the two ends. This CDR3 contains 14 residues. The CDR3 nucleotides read TGTGCCAGCAGTTTAGTCGTAAGGAGAAACACCATATATTTT. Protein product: CASSLVVRRNTIYF.

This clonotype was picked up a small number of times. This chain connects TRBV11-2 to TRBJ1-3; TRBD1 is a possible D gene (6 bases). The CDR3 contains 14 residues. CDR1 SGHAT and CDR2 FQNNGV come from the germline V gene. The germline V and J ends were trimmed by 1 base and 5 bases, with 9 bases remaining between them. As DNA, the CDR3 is TGTGCCAGCAGCTTAGTTGGGGGGCGAAACACCATATATTTT. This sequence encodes CASSLVGGRNTIYF.

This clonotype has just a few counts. The DNA of the CDR3 is TGTGCCATCAGTGAGACAGGCAGACCGAACACAGATACGCAGTATTTT. This encodes CAISETGRPNTDTQYF. The chain recombines TRBV10-3 with TRBJ2-3; weak D call: TRBD1 (5 bases). This CDR3 has 16 residues. From germline, CDR1 is ENHRY and CDR2 SYGVKD. Trimming removed 2 bases at V and 2 bases at J, with 14 bases between.

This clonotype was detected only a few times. The chain's CDR3 is CAWIRTGGRAFF. The CDR3 nucleotides read TGTGCCTGGATCAGGACAGGGGGCAGAGCTTTCTTT. This chain connects TRBV30 to TRBJ1-1, with TRBD1 matching 11 bases. Per the germline V gene, CDR1 is GTSNPN and CDR2 is SVGIG (reference sequence). Trimming at V came to 4 bases and at J to 10 bases, leaving 5 bases not matched to a gene. The CDR3 is 12 amino acids.

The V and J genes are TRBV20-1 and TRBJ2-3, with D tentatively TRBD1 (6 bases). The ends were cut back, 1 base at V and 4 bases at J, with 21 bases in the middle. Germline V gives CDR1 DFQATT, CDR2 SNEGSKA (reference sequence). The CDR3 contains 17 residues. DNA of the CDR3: TGCAGTGCTAGAGCCGCCCCCACAGGGTTGGGGGCAGATACGCAGTATTTT. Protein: CSARAAPTGLGADTQYF.

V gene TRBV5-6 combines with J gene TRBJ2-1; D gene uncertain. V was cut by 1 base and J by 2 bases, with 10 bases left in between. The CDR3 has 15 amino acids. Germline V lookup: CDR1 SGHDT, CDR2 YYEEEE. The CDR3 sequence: CASSLLNPAYNEQFF. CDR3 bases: TGTGCCAGCAGCTTGTTAAATCCGGCCTACAATGAGCAGTTCTTC.

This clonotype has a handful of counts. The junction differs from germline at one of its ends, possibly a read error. The DNA of the CDR3 is TGCGCCAGCAGTTTGGTTCCGCAGGTCCAAGAGACCCAGTACTTC. It yields the protein CASSLVPQVQETQYF. The chain couples TRBV5-1 to TRBJ2-5; D ambiguous. Germline-derived CDR1 and CDR2 are SGHRS and YFSETQ. The CDR3 runs 15 residues.

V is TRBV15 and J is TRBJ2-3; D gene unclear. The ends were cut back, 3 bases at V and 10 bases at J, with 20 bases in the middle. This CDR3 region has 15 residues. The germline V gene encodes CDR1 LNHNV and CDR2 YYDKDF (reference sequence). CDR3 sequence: CATSSQWGGSEAQYF. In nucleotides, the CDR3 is TGTGCCACCAGCAGTCAATGGGGTGGCTCCGAAGCGCAGTATTTT.

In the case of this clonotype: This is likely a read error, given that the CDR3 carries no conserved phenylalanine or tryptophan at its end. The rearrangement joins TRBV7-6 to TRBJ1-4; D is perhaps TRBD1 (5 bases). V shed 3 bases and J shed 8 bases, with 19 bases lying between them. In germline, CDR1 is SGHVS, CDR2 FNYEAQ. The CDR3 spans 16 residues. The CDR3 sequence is CASSLFSGSGWEKLFS. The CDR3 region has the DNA TGTGCCAGCAGCTTGTTCTCCGGGTCAGGGTGGGAAAAACTGTTTTCT.